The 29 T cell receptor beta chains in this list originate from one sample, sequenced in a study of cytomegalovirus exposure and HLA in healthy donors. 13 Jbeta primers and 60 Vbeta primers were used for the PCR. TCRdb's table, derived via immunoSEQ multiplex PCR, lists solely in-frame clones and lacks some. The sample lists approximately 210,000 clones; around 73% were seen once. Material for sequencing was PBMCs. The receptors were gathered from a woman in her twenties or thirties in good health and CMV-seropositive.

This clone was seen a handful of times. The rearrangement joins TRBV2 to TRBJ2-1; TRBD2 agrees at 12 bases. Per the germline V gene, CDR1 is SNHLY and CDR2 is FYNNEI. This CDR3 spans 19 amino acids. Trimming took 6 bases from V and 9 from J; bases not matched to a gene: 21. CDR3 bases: TGTGCCAGCAGGGGAGCCGCTAGCGGGAGGGCCACAGGGGGCTCTGAGCAGTTCTTC. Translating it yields CASRGAASGRATGGSEQFF.

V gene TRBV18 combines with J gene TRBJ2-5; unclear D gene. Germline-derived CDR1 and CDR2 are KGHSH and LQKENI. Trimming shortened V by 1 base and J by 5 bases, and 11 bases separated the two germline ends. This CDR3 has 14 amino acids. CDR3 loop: CASSPLLSQETQYF. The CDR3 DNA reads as TGTGCCAGCTCACCACTTCTCTCCCAGGAGACCCAGTACTTC.

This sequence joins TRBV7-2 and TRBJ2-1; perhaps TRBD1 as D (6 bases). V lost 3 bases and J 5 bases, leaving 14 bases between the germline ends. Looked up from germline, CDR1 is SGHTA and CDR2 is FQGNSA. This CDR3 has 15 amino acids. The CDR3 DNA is TGTGCCAGCAGCTTGGAACTAGGGGGAGACAATGAGCAGTTCTTC. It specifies CASSLELGGDNEQFF.

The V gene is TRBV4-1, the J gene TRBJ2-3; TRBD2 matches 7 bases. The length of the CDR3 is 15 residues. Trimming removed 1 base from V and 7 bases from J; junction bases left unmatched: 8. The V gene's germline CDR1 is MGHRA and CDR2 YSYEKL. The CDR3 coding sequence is TGCGCCAGCAGCCAAGGTGGGGGAGGGCCGCATACGCAGTATTTT. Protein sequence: CASSQGGGGPHTQYF.

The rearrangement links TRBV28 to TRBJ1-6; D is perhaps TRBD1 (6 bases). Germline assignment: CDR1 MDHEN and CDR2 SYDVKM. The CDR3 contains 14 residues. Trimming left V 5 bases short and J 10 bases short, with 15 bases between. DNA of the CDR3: TGTGCCAGCAGTCCCCCGGGGGGCCCGTCACCCCTCCACTTT. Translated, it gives CASSPPGGPSPLHF.

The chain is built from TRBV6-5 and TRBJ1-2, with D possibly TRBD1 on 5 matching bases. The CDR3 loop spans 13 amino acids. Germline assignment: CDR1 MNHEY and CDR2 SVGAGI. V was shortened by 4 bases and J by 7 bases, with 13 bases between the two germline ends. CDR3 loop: CASSLGVGFGYTF. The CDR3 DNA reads TGTGCCAGCAGTTTAGGGGTCGGCTTTGGCTACACCTTC.

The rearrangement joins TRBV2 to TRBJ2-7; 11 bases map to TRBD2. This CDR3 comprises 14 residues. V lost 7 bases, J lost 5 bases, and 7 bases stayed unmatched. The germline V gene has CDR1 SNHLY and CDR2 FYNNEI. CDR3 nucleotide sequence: TGTGCCAGCACTACCGGGACTAGCGGCCACGAGCAGTACTTC. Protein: CASTTGTSGHEQYF.

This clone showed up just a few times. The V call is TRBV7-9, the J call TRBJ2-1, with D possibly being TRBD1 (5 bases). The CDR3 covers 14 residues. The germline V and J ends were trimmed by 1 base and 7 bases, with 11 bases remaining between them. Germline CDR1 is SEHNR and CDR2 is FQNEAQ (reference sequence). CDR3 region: CASSLGRAGNEQFF. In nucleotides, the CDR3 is TGTGCCAGCAGCTTAGGCCGGGCAGGGAATGAGCAGTTCTTC.

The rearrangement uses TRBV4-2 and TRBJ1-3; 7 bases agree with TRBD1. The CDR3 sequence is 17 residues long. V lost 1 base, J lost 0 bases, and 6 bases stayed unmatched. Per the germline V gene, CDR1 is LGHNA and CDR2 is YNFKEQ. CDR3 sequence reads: CASSQAGTASSGNTIYF. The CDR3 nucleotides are TGTGCCAGCAGCCAAGCCGGGACAGCGAGCTCTGGAAACACCATATATTTT.

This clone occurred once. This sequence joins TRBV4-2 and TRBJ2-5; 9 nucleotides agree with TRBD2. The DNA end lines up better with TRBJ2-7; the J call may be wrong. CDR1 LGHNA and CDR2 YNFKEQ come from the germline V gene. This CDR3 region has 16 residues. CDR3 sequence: CASSQGSGGRAYEQYF. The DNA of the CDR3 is TGTGCCAGCAGCCAAGGCTCTGGCGGGAGGGCCTACGAGCAGTACTTC.

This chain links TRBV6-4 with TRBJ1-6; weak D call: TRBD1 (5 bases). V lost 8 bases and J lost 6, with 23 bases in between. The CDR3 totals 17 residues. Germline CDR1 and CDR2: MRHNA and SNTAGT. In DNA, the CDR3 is TGTGCCAGCCTCGATCCGGGGAGGGGTGGGGGTAATTCACCCCTCCACTTT. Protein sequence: CASLDPGRGGGNSPLHF.

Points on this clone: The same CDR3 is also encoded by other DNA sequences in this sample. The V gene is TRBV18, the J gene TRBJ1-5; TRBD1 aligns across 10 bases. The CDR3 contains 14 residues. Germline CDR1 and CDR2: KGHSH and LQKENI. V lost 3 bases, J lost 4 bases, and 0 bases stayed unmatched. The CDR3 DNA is TGTGCCAGCTCACCGGGACAGGGGAATCAGCCCCAGCATTTT. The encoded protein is CASSPGQGNQPQHF.

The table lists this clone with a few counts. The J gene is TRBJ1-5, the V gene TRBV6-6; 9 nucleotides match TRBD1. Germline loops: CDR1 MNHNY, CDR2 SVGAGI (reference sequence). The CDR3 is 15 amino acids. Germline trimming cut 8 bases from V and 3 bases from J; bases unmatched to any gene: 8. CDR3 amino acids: CASYLGQGFNQPQHF. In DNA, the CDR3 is TGTGCCAGCTACTTGGGACAGGGATTCAATCAGCCCCAGCATTTT.

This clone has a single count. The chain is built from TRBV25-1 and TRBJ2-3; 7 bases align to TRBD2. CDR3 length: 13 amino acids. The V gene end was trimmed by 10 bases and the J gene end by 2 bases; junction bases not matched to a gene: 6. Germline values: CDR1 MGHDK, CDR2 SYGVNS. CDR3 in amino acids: CATLGDYTDTQYF. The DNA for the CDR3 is TGTGCCACCCTGGGGGACTACACAGATACGCAGTATTTT.

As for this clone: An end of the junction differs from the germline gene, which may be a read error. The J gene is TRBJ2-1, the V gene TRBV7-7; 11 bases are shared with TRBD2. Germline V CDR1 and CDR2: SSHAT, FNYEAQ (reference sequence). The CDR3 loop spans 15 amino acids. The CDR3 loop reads CASTKMTSGADEQFF. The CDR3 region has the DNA TGTGCTAGCACAAAGATGACTAGCGGGGCGGATGAGCAGTTCTTC.

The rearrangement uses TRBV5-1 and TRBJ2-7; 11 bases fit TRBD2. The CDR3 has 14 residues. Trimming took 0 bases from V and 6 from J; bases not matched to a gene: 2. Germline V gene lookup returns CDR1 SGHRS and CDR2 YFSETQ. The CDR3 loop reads CASSLVLAGGEQYF. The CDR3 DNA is TGCGCCAGCAGCTTGGTTCTAGCGGGAGGCGAGCAGTACTTC.

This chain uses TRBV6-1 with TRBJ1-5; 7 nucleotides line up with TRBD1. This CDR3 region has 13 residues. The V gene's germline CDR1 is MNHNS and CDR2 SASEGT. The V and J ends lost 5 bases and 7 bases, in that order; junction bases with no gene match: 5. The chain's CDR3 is CASSPTGTQPQHF. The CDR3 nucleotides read TGTGCCAGCAGTCCGACAGGGACCCAGCCCCAGCATTTT.

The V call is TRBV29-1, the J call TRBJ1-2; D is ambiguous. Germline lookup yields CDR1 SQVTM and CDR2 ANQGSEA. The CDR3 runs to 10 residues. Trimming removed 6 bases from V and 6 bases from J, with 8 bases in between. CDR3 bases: TGCAGCGTCGGGGTGAATGGCTACACCTTC. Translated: CSVGVNGYTF.

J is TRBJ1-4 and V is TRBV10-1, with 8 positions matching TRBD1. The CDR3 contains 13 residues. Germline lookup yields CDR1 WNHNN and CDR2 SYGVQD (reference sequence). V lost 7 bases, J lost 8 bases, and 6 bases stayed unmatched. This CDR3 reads CASKGQGNEKLFF. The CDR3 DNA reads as TGCGCCAGCAAAGGACAGGGTAACGAAAAACTGTTTTTT.

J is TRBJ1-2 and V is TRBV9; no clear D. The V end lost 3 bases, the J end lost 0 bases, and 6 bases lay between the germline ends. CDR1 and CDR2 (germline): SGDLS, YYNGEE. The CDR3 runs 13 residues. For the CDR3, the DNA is TGTGCCAGCAGCGACTATACTAACTATGGCTACACCTTC. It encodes CASSDYTNYGYTF.

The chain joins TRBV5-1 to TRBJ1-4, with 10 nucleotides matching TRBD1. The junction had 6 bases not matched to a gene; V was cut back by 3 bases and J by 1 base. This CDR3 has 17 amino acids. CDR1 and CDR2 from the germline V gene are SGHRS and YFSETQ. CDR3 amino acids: CASSSTGGSGTNEKLFF. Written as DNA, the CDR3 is TGCGCCAGCAGCTCGACAGGGGGCTCGGGAACTAATGAAAAACTGTTTTTT.

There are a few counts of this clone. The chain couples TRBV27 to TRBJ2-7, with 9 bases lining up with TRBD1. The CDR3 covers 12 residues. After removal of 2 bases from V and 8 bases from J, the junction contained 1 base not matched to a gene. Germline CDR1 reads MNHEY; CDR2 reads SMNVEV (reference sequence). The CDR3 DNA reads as TGTGCCAGCAGTTTAGGGACAGGGAAGCAGTACTTC. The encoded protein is CASSLGTGKQYF.

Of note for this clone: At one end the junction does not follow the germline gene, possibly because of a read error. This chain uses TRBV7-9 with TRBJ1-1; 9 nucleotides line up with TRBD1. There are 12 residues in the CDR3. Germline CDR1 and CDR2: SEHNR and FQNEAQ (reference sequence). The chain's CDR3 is CSSSRTGDSAFF. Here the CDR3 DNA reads TGTTCCAGCAGTCGGACAGGGGATTCAGCTTTCTTT.

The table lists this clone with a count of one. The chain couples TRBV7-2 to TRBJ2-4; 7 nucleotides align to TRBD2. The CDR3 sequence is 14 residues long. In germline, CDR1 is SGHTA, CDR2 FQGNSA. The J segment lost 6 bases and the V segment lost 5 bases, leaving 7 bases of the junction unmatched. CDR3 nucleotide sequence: TGTGCCAGCAGCGTGATGCCGGGGGGAAACATTCAGTACTTC. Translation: CASSVMPGGNIQYF.

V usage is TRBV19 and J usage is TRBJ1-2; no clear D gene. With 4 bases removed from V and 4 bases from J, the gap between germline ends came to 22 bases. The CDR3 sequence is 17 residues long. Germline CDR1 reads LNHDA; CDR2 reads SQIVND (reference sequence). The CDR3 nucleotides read TGTGCCAGTAGTACGAGAACGGGAGGATTAGGTAGCTATGGCTACACCTTC. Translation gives CASSTRTGGLGSYGYTF.

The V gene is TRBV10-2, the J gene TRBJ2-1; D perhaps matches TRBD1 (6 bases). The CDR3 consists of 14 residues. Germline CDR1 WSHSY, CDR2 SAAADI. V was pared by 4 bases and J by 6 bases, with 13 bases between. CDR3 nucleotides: TGCGCCAGCAGTGGGCCCAGACAGGCCAATGAGCAGTTCTTC. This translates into CASSGPRQANEQFF.

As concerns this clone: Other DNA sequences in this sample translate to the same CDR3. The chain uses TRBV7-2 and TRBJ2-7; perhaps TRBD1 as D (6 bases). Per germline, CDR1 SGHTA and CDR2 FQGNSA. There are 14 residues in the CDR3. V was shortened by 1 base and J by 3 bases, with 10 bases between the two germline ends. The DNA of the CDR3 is TGTGCCAGCAGCTTAGTTGCAGGGGACTACGAGCAGTACTTC. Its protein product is CASSLVAGDYEQYF.

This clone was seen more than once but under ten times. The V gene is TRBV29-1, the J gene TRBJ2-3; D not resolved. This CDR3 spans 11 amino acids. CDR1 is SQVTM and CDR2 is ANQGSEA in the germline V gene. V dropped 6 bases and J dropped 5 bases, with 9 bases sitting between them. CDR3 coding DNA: TGCAGCGTCCAGAATGAAGATACGCAGTATTTT. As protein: CSVQNEDTQYF.

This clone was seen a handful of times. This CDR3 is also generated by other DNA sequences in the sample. The CDR3 sequence is CASSLAGGETQYF. In nucleotides, the CDR3 is TGTGCCAGCAGCTTGGCCGGGGGGGAGACCCAGTACTTC. V is TRBV5-4 and J is TRBJ2-5; 7 bases map to TRBD2. Germline V gene data show CDR1 as SGHNT and CDR2 as YYREEE (reference sequence). The CDR3 is 13 residues long. With V trimmed by 0 bases and J by 5 bases, 1 base remained unmatched.